These 16 T cell receptor beta chains were sequenced from one sample in a study of PD-L1 blockade in urothelial cancer. Using immunoSEQ multiplex PCR, the repertoire was profiled, and TCRdb retains in-frame clones only, with some absent. The sample lists tens of thousands of clones; approximately 80% were seen once. The sample in question was PBMCs, obtained around atezolizumab (anti-PD-L1) treatment. These receptors were taken from a man aged 65 to 85 with urothelial cancer.

This clone was recorded a few times. The CDR3 sequence is CASSQEDRVRNQPQHF. The CDR3 nucleotides read TGCGCCAGCAGCCAAGAGGACAGGGTGAGAAATCAGCCCCAGCATTTT. The chain is built from TRBV4-3 and TRBJ1-5, with 8 bases identical to TRBD1. CDR1 is LGHNA and CDR2 is YSLEER in the germline V gene. The CDR3 length is 16 residues. Unmatched junction bases numbered 5, after V lost 0 bases and J lost 4 bases.

This chain uses TRBV12-5 with TRBJ2-3; D remains unclear. The CDR3 sequence is 16 residues long. Trimming stripped 1 base from V and 0 bases from J, with 11 bases between. Germline V gene lookup returns CDR1 LGHNT and CDR2 FRNRAP. The CDR3 bases are TGTGCTAGTGGTTTGGGGTACTCCGCTAGCACAGATACGCAGTATTTT. This gives the protein CASGLGYSASTDTQYF.

In its sample, this clone was seen a few times. V usage is TRBV5-1 and J usage is TRBJ1-1; D is ambiguous. The germline CDR1 and CDR2 sequences are SGHRS and YFSETQ. The CDR3 contains 15 residues. V lost 2 bases and J 1 base, leaving 12 bases between the germline ends. CDR3 DNA: TGCGCCAGCAGCTTATCCACGGGGTCGAACACTGAAGCTTTCTTT. This sequence encodes CASSLSTGSNTEAFF.

This clone has a handful of counts. This chain links TRBV19 with TRBJ1-2; D is uncertain. V was pared by 2 bases and J by 6 bases, with 16 bases between. The CDR3 runs to 15 residues. Germline V gene data show CDR1 as LNHDA and CDR2 as SQIVND (reference sequence). DNA for the CDR3: TGTGCCAGTAGTATATTCCTCGGGAGGGCGGATGGCTACACCTTC. Its translation is CASSIFLGRADGYTF.

This chain joins TRBV28 and TRBJ1-4; TRBD1 might be the D (6 bases). The V and J ends lost 3 bases and 0 bases respectively, with 17 bases between them. The V gene's germline CDR1 is MDHEN and CDR2 SYDVKM. The CDR3 loop spans 18 amino acids. The CDR3 region is CASSFRYGRGTTNEKLFF. The CDR3 DNA follows: TGTGCCAGCAGTTTTCGGTATGGCAGGGGTACAACTAATGAAAAACTGTTTTTT. Using reference TRBV28 and TRBJ1-4 for the parts outside the CDR3, the full variable domain is DVKVTQSSRYLVKRTGEKVFLECVQDMDHENMFWYRQDPGLGLRLIYFSYDVKMKEKGDIPEGYSVSREKKERFSLILESASTNQTSMYLCASSFRYGRGTTNEKLFFGSGTQLSVL.

This chain connects TRBV10-3 to TRBJ2-7; D ambiguous. This CDR3 comprises 14 residues. Per germline, CDR1 ENHRY and CDR2 SYGVKD. Trimming took off 0 bases at V and 9 bases at J, with 15 bases between the two ends. CDR3 sequence reads: CAISESPARSGQYF. The CDR3 DNA follows: TGTGCCATCAGTGAGTCCCCCGCGAGATCCGGGCAGTACTTC.

The V call is TRBV7-9, the J call TRBJ2-3; the match to TRBD2 covers 8 bases. V dropped 4 bases and J dropped 6; count of bases not matched to a gene: 6. This CDR3 has 14 residues. Germline CDR1 and CDR2: SEHNR and FQNEAQ (reference sequence). The CDR3 spells CASSSLSGTDTQYF. The CDR3 nucleotides are TGTGCCAGCAGCTCCCTTAGCGGGACGGATACGCAGTATTTT.

This clone occurred once. The chain has TRBV20-1 and TRBJ2-4, with a possible D match to TRBD2 (6 bases). Germline lookup yields CDR1 DFQATT and CDR2 SNEGSKA (reference sequence). The CDR3 runs 11 residues. The V end was cut by 6 bases, the J end by 8 bases, with 11 bases between. CDR3 DNA: TGCAGTGCAGGCAGGGAGGACATTCAGTACTTC. Translation gives CSAGREDIQYF.

The chain has TRBV7-9 and TRBJ1-1, with D possibly being TRBD1 (5 bases). The CDR3 covers 14 residues. V was clipped by 5 bases and J by 6 bases, with 16 bases between them. CDR1 SEHNR and CDR2 FQNEAQ come from the germline V gene (reference sequence). CDR3 coding DNA: TGTGCCAGCAGCCCCCGGACAAGCCAATCTGAAGCTTTCTTT. Its protein product is CASSPRTSQSEAFF. Together with reference TRBV7-9 and TRBJ1-1, the CDR3 gives the full variable domain: DTGVSQNPRHKITKRGQNVTFRCDPISEHNRLYWYRQTLGQGPEFLTYFQNEAQLEKSRLLSDRFSAERPKGSFSTLEIQRTEQGDSAMYLCASSPRTSQSEAFFGQGTRLTVV.

The chain carries TRBV5-6 and TRBJ2-7; 7 bases are a match to TRBD2. Germline-derived CDR1 and CDR2 are SGHDT and YYEEEE. The CDR3 spans 14 residues. The V and J ends lost 2 bases and 0 bases, in that order; junction bases with no gene match: 2. CDR3 loop: CASSFGGSSYEQYF. The CDR3 bases are TGTGCCAGCAGCTTCGGCGGGAGCTCCTACGAGCAGTACTTC. Full variable domain (remainder filled in from reference TRBV5-6 and TRBJ2-7): DAGVTQSPTHLIKTRGQQVTLRCSPKSGHDTVSWYQQALGQGPQFIFQYYEEEERQRGNFPDRFSGHQFPNYSSELNVNALLLGDSALYLCASSFGGSSYEQYFGPGTRLTVT.

The chain joins TRBV5-1 to TRBJ2-1, with D unresolved. Trimming removed 0 bases at V and 5 bases at J, with 9 bases between. The CDR3 contains 14 residues. Germline V gene sequence: CDR1 SGHRS, CDR2 YFSETQ. The CDR3 nucleotides read TGCGCCAGCAGCTTGGACAGACCGAACAATGAGCAGTTCTTC. Translation: CASSLDRPNNEQFF.

This clone was counted between two and nine times. This chain joins TRBV18 and TRBJ2-1, with 8 nucleotides matching TRBD2. The trim removed 2 bases at V and 8 bases at J, leaving 2 bases unmatched. CDR3 length equals 13 residues. The germline gives CDR1 KGHSH, CDR2 LQKENI. The CDR3 loop reads CASSPWTSHEQFF. CDR3 DNA: TGTGCCAGCTCACCATGGACTAGCCATGAGCAGTTCTTC.

Only a few counts were recorded for this clone. V is TRBV6-5 and J is TRBJ1-2; D may be TRBD1 (5 bases). The CDR3 is made up of 15 amino acids. The germline V and J ends were trimmed by 7 bases and 7 bases, with 22 bases remaining between them. Germline CDR1 and CDR2: MNHEY and SVGAGI. CDR3 amino acids: CASTARGSSLSGYTF. The CDR3 DNA reads TGTGCCAGCACCGCGCGGGGCAGTAGCTTATCTGGCTACACCTTC.

This clone was seen a few times. This chain's CDR3 is CASSLVGGGANTGELFF. The DNA for the CDR3 is TGCGCCAGCAGCTTGGTAGGCGGGGGGGCGAACACCGGGGAGCTGTTTTTT. The rearrangement links TRBV5-1 to TRBJ2-2, with 9 bases fitting TRBD2. CDR3 length: 17 residues. Germline lookup yields CDR1 SGHRS and CDR2 YFSETQ. The junction had 3 bases not matched to a gene; V was cut back by 0 bases and J by 0 bases. Variable domain in full (rest from reference TRBV5-1 and TRBJ2-2): KAGVTQTPRYLIKTRGQQVTLSCSPISGHRSVSWYQQTPGQGLQFLFEYFSETQRNKGNFPGRFSGRQFSNSRSEMNVSTLELGDSALYLCASSLVGGGANTGELFFGEGSRLTVL.

Of note for this clone: A junction boundary mismatches the germline segment, possibly from a read error. The chain employs TRBV30 and TRBJ1-2; D gene ambiguous. The germline gives CDR1 GTSNPN, CDR2 SVGIG (reference sequence). The CDR3 contains 16 residues. The CDR3 here is CAWSVTRTATNYGYTF. Here the CDR3 DNA reads TGTGCCTGGAGTGTAACGAGGACTGCAACTAACTACGGCTACACCTTC.

This clone appeared once. The rearrangement joins TRBV29-1 to TRBJ1-1, with a tentative D call TRBD1 (5 bases). Germline CDR1 is SQVTM and CDR2 is ANQGSEA. V lost 4 bases and J lost 5, with 14 bases in between. This CDR3 has 13 amino acids. CDR3 DNA: TGCAGCGTTGCTGAGGCAGGGAAAACTGAAGCTTTCTTT. It encodes CSVAEAGKTEAFF.